This paragraph reports one T cell receptor beta chain. What it binds is not known. Generated by immunoSEQ multiplex PCR, the TCRdb table keeps only in-frame clones and is missing some. Here the sample spans around 100,000 clones, roughly 85% being singletons. This entry comes from a study of T cell responses to AZD1222 COVID-19 vaccine. Whole-study results and caveats: Just a handful of AZD1222 recipients tested seropositive at baseline. White British people made up most donors, females outnumbered males, and clonal diversity was possibly underestimated.

V was cut by 2 bases and J by 0 bases, with 11 bases left in between. The CDR3 consists of 16 residues. Germline CDR1 is GTSNPN and CDR2 is SVGIG (reference sequence). This chain links TRBV30 with TRBJ1-6; the D is unclear. The sequence came from an adult who received the AZD1222 COVID-19 vaccine. Sequencing used peripheral blood, obtained 28 days after the second AZD1222 dose. CDR3 loop: CAWSSDKSSYNSPLHF. The CDR3 nucleotides read TGTGCCTGGAGTAGTGACAAGAGCTCCTATAATTCACCCCTCCACTTT.